This is a list of T cell receptor beta chains from one sample in a study of cytomegalovirus exposure and HLA in healthy donors. TCRdb's table, derived via immunoSEQ multiplex PCR, lists solely in-frame clones and lacks some. The repertoire holds roughly 90,000 clones, with 80% to 90% as singletons. Sample: PBMCs. All receptors come from a man aged 18 to 30 in good health and CMV-seronegative. CDR3s include the opening cysteine and the closing phenylalanine or tryptophan. Fields, in order: D gene, J gene, V gene, clone size, CDR3 DNA, CDR3 protein. D genes are given only for firm matches. Rows give clone size only sometimes, using once, few, many, or a class for an expanded clone.

d_gene: .
j_gene: TRBJ2-1
v_gene: TRBV7-2
abundance: .
CDR3nt: TGTGCCAGCAGCTTAGGCGGGACCTACAATGAGCAGTTCTTC
CDR3aa: CASSLGGTYNEQFF

d_gene: .
j_gene: TRBJ1-1
v_gene: TRBV7-9
abundance: .
CDR3nt: TGTGCCAGCAGCCAACAACGGTGGGGCATGAACACTGAAGCTTTCTTT
CDR3aa: CASSQQRWGMNTEAFF

d_gene: .
j_gene: TRBJ1-1
v_gene: TRBV11-2
abundance: .
CDR3nt: TGTGCCAGCAGCTTTCGCAGGGGTAGTCGAGCTTTCTTT
CDR3aa: CASSFRRGSRAFF

d_gene: TRBD1
j_gene: TRBJ1-1
v_gene: TRBV28
abundance: .
CDR3nt: TGTGCCAGCAGTTCGCCCGGACAGGGGAACATGAACACTGAAGCTTTCTTT
CDR3aa: CASSSPGQGNMNTEAFF

d_gene: TRBD2
j_gene: TRBJ2-7
v_gene: TRBV15
abundance: .
CDR3nt: TGTGCCACCAGCAGTTTTGGGGGGGAGCGGGGAACCTACGAGCAGTACTTC
CDR3aa: CATSSFGGERGTYEQYF

d_gene: .
j_gene: TRBJ2-3
v_gene: TRBV5-1
abundance: .
CDR3nt: TGCGCCAGCAGTTTATTGGCTACAGCAGGAGATACGCAGTATTTT
CDR3aa: CASSLLATAGDTQYF

d_gene: .
j_gene: TRBJ1-1
v_gene: TRBV5-1
abundance: .
CDR3nt: TGCGCCAGCAGGAAGACAGGAGGTGAAGCTTTCTTT
CDR3aa: CASRKTGGEAFF

d_gene: TRBD1
j_gene: TRBJ2-7
v_gene: TRBV15
abundance: .
CDR3nt: TGTGCCACCAGCCGGGACAGGCTCCCCTGGGAGCAGTACTTC
CDR3aa: CATSRDRLPWEQYF

d_gene: TRBD2
j_gene: TRBJ2-5
v_gene: TRBV14
abundance: .
CDR3nt: TGTGCCAGCAGCCACCGACGGACTAGCTCCTACCAAGAGACCCAGTACTTC
CDR3aa: CASSHRRTSSYQETQYF

d_gene: TRBD1
j_gene: TRBJ1-1
v_gene: TRBV19
abundance: once
CDR3nt: TGTGCCACGAGCCCTTGGACAGGGGGCCGGGCTGAAGCTTTCTTT
CDR3aa: CATSPWTGGRAEAFF

d_gene: TRBD2
j_gene: TRBJ2-7
v_gene: TRBV30
abundance: once
CDR3nt: TGTGCCTGGAGTGTCAGCCCTAGCGGGAGTTTCCACTCCTACGAGCAGTACTTC
CDR3aa: CAWSVSPSGSFHSYEQYF

d_gene: .
j_gene: TRBJ1-3
v_gene: TRBV29-1
abundance: .
CDR3nt: TGCAGCGCCAACAGGGGAAACACCATATATTTT
CDR3aa: CSANRGNTIYF

d_gene: .
j_gene: TRBJ2-7
v_gene: TRBV2
abundance: .
CDR3nt: TGTGCCAGCAGTGAAATTTCTAAGACTAGAGGATACGAGCAGTACTTC
CDR3aa: CASSEISKTRGYEQYF

d_gene: .
j_gene: TRBJ2-2
v_gene: TRBV11-2
abundance: once
CDR3nt: TGTGCCAGCGCTGTAACAGTCGGTATGGGCACCGGGGAGCTGTTTTTT
CDR3aa: CASAVTVGMGTGELFF

d_gene: .
j_gene: TRBJ2-7
v_gene: TRBV6-5
abundance: .
CDR3nt: TGTGCCAGCAGTTACTCCAGGACAGCGGTCTACGAGCAGTACTTC
CDR3aa: CASSYSRTAVYEQYF

d_gene: TRBD2
j_gene: TRBJ2-2
v_gene: TRBV29-1
abundance: .
CDR3nt: TGCAGCGTTGCGGGAGGGGCTCGAAGCGGGGAGCTGTTTTTT
CDR3aa: CSVAGGARSGELFF

d_gene: TRBD1
j_gene: TRBJ2-5
v_gene: TRBV7-2
abundance: .
CDR3nt: TGTGCCAGCAGCCCGGGACAGGTAGAGACCCAGTACTTC
CDR3aa: CASSPGQVETQYF

d_gene: .
j_gene: TRBJ1-6
v_gene: TRBV6-5
abundance: .
CDR3nt: TGTGCCAGCAGTTCAAATAATTCACCCCTCCACTTT
CDR3aa: CASSSNNSPLHF

d_gene: .
j_gene: TRBJ2-7
v_gene: TRBV28
abundance: .
CDR3nt: TGTGCCAGCAGTTACCCCTCGGAGGACCTTCCTTCCTACGAGCAGTACTTC
CDR3aa: CASSYPSEDLPSYEQYF

d_gene: TRBD1
j_gene: TRBJ1-1
v_gene: TRBV7-2
abundance: .
CDR3nt: TGTGCCAGCAGGGTAAACAGGGGGCAGAACACTGAAGCTTTCTTT
CDR3aa: CASRVNRGQNTEAFF

d_gene: .
j_gene: TRBJ2-3
v_gene: TRBV7-2
abundance: .
CDR3nt: TGTGCCAGCAGCCGATTGAACTTAGTAACAGATACGCAGTATTTT
CDR3aa: CASSRLNLVTDTQYF

d_gene: TRBD1
j_gene: TRBJ1-5
v_gene: TRBV6-5
abundance: .
CDR3nt: TGTGCCAGCAGCGTACAGGGGGCTAGCAATCAGCCCCAGCATTTT
CDR3aa: CASSVQGASNQPQHF

d_gene: TRBD2
j_gene: TRBJ2-1
v_gene: TRBV4-2
abundance: .
CDR3nt: TGTGCCAGCAGCCAAGTGGGGACTAGCGGGAGTAGGGCAATAGAGTTCTTC
CDR3aa: CASSQVGTSGSRAIEFF

d_gene: .
j_gene: TRBJ2-4
v_gene: TRBV4-3
abundance: .
CDR3nt: TGCGCCAGCAGCCCAGCCTTAAGGGTCTTGAGGGTTGCCAAAAACATTCAGTACTTC
CDR3aa: CASSPALRVLRVAKNIQYF

d_gene: TRBD1
j_gene: TRBJ2-7
v_gene: TRBV5-8
abundance: .
CDR3nt: TGTGCCAGCACCCCCCGCCGGGGGACAGGGTCCTACGAGCAGTACTTC
CDR3aa: CASTPRRGTGSYEQYF

d_gene: TRBD1
j_gene: TRBJ1-1
v_gene: TRBV7-2
abundance: .
CDR3nt: TGTGCCAGCAGCCACATAACTAGGACAGGAATGAACACTGAAGCTTTCTTT
CDR3aa: CASSHITRTGMNTEAFF

d_gene: .
j_gene: TRBJ2-5
v_gene: TRBV4-1
abundance: .
CDR3nt: TGCGCCAGCAGCCCCCTGGTCGGGATGGGAGAGACCCAGTACTTC
CDR3aa: CASSPLVGMGETQYF

d_gene: TRBD1
j_gene: TRBJ1-1
v_gene: TRBV4-2
abundance: .
CDR3nt: TGTGCCAGCAGCCAATGGACAGGGAGCACTGAAGCTTTCTTT
CDR3aa: CASSQWTGSTEAFF

d_gene: .
j_gene: TRBJ2-7
v_gene: TRBV10-3
abundance: .
CDR3nt: TGTGCCATCAGTGAGAATACAGCGGCATCCTACGAGCAGTACTTC
CDR3aa: CAISENTAASYEQYF

d_gene: TRBD2
j_gene: TRBJ2-1
v_gene: TRBV15
abundance: .
CDR3nt: TGTGCCACCAGCCCTCCCCTGACTAGCGGGATTGATGAGCAGTTCTTC
CDR3aa: CATSPPLTSGIDEQFF

d_gene: TRBD2
j_gene: TRBJ2-1
v_gene: TRBV2
abundance: once
CDR3nt: TGTGCCAGCAGTGATTTCCTAGCGGGAGCTGGTGAGCAGTTCTTC
CDR3aa: CASSDFLAGAGEQFF

d_gene: .
j_gene: TRBJ2-6
v_gene: TRBV28
abundance: once
CDR3nt: TGTGCCAGCAGCCCTTCCGTGGCTGGTGGGGCCAACGTCCTGACTTTC
CDR3aa: CASSPSVAGGANVLTF

d_gene: TRBD1
j_gene: TRBJ2-3
v_gene: TRBV7-9
abundance: .
CDR3nt: TGTGCCAGCAGCCCCCCACAGGGGGCAGATACGCAGTATTTT
CDR3aa: CASSPPQGADTQYF

d_gene: TRBD2
j_gene: TRBJ2-1
v_gene: TRBV15
abundance: .
CDR3nt: TGTGCCACCAGCAGAGTGCACGGAGTGGGAGGGCCTAATGAGCAGTTCTTC
CDR3aa: CATSRVHGVGGPNEQFF

d_gene: TRBD1
j_gene: TRBJ2-2
v_gene: TRBV5-1
abundance: .
CDR3nt: TGCGCCAGCAGGGCGGACAGGGGCCAGGGGGCCGGGGAGCTGTTTTTT
CDR3aa: CASRADRGQGAGELFF

d_gene: .
j_gene: TRBJ1-5
v_gene: TRBV7-8
abundance: .
CDR3nt: TGTGCCAGCAGCGTAGACAGTTCGAGCAATCAGCCCCAGCATTTT
CDR3aa: CASSVDSSSNQPQHF

d_gene: .
j_gene: TRBJ1-1
v_gene: TRBV29-1
abundance: .
CDR3nt: TGCAGCGGGGGGCAGGGTGGCACTGAAGCTTTCTTT
CDR3aa: CSGGQGGTEAFF

d_gene: .
j_gene: TRBJ1-4
v_gene: TRBV7-9
abundance: .
CDR3nt: TGTGCCAGCAGCCACACAGGGATGAATGAAAAACTGTTTTTT
CDR3aa: CASSHTGMNEKLFF

d_gene: .
j_gene: TRBJ1-6
v_gene: TRBV5-1
abundance: .
CDR3nt: TGCGCCAGCAGCTTGGCAGGGATTAATTCACCCCTCCACTTT
CDR3aa: CASSLAGINSPLHF

d_gene: TRBD2
j_gene: TRBJ2-7
v_gene: TRBV28
abundance: .
CDR3nt: TGTGCCAGCAGTCCGCGGGAGCTAATCTACGAGCAGTACTTC
CDR3aa: CASSPRELIYEQYF

d_gene: .
j_gene: TRBJ2-7
v_gene: TRBV30
abundance: .
CDR3nt: TGTGCCTGGAGTAAGGGCCATCGGGACATCCGCTACGAGCAGTACTTC
CDR3aa: CAWSKGHRDIRYEQYF

d_gene: .
j_gene: TRBJ1-6
v_gene: TRBV6-5
abundance: .
CDR3nt: TGTGCCAGCAGGGAGTTTAATAATTCACCCCTCCACTTT
CDR3aa: CASREFNNSPLHF

d_gene: TRBD1
j_gene: TRBJ1-5
v_gene: TRBV6-1
abundance: .
CDR3nt: TGTGCCAGCAGTCCGACAGGGGGTCAGCCCCAGCATTTT
CDR3aa: CASSPTGGQPQHF

d_gene: .
j_gene: TRBJ1-2
v_gene: TRBV7-9
abundance: .
CDR3nt: TGTGCCAGCAGCTTAGTGTCCCCAGCTAACTATGGCTACACCTTC
CDR3aa: CASSLVSPANYGYTF